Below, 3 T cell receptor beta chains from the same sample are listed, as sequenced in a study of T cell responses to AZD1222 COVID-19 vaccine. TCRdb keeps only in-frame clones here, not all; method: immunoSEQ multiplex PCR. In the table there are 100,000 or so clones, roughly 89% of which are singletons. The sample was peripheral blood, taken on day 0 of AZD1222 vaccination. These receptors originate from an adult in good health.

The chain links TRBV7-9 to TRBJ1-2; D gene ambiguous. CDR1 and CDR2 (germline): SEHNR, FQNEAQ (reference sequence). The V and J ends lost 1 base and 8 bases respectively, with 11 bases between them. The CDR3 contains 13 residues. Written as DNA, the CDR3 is TGTGCCAGCAGCTTAGATTTACTCCTGGGCTACACCTTC. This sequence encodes CASSLDLLLGYTF.

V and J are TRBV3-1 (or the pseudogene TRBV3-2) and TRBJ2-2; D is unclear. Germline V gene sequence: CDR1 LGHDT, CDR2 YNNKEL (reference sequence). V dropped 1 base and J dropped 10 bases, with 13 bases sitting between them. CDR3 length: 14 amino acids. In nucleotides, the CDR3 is TGTGCCAGCAGCCAAGGGGATATTGCATCGGAGCTGTTTTTT. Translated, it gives CASSQGDIASELFF.

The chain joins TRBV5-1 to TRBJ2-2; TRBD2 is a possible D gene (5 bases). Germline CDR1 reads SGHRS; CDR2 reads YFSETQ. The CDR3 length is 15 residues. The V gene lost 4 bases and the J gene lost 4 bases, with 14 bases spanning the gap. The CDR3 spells CASSVEAWGTGELFF. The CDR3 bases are TGCGCCAGCAGCGTGGAGGCATGGGGCACCGGGGAGCTGTTTTTT.